These 26 T cell receptor beta chains share one sample of origin, sequenced in a study of regulatory T cells in long-lasting Graves disease. Indicated time point: persistent/refractory GD, antithyroid drugs over 5 years with positive TRAb. PBMC-derived RNA was used for the TCR library. The TCR beta library used iRepertoire HTBI primers with Arm-PCR amplification of CDR3. Via MiXCR, TCRdb re-called the multiplex PCR reads, giving one row per CDR3 protein. The sample has roughly 500,000 distinct CDR3 sequences, roughly 21% seen once; the top ten hold 7.1%. The sequenced sample was peripheral blood mononuclear cells (PBMCs), obtained when the disease was refractory, from a patient treated with antithyroid drugs. The receptor source for this set is a female donor with Graves disease.

This clonotype has a single count. This chain joins TRBV28 and TRBJ1-1; TRBD1 matches 7 bases. Per the germline V gene, CDR1 is MDHEN and CDR2 is SYDVKM. CDR3 size: 14 residues. CDR3 protein: CTRRDSSMRTEAFF. The CDR3 coding sequence is TGTACCCGCCGGGACAGCTCAATGAGGACTGAAGCTTTCTTT.

The chain recombines TRBV7-9 with TRBJ2-1; no definite D call. CDR1 SEHNR and CDR2 FQNEAQ come from the germline V gene (reference sequence). The CDR3 has 16 residues. V was trimmed by 3 bases and J by 4 bases, leaving 16 bases between them. This CDR3 reads CASSFSYVVPYNEQFF. Here the CDR3 DNA reads TGTGCCAGCAGCTTTAGCTATGTGGTCCCGTACAATGAGCAGTTCTTC.

This clonotype was observed many times. V usage is TRBV6-5 and J usage is TRBJ1-2; D gene uncertain. The germline CDR1 and CDR2 sequences are MNHEY and SVGAGI. Trimming removed 1 base from V and 2 bases from J, with 11 bases in between. The CDR3 totals 15 residues. The CDR3 sequence is CASSYYIGPNYGYTF. The CDR3 DNA follows: TGTGCCAGCAGTTACTACATTGGACCCAACTATGGCTACACCTTC.

This clonotype was seen a few times. At one end, the junction sequence differs from germline, possibly due to a read error. The genes are TRBV2 and TRBJ1-5; D is uncertain. CDR1 is SNHLY and CDR2 is FYNNEI in the germline V gene. The CDR3 sequence is 15 residues long. CDR3 sequence: CASSVVETGNRPQHF. The CDR3 region has the DNA TGTGCCAGCAGTGTAGTGGAGACGGGCAATCGGCCCCAGCATTTT.

The chain recombines TRBV7-9 with TRBJ2-7; 13 bases line up with TRBD2. CDR3 length: 17 amino acids. From germline, CDR1 is SEHNR and CDR2 FQNEAQ (reference sequence). V lost 4 bases and J lost 0; bases outside the gene matches: 6. CDR3 loop: CASSYPGTSGNSYEQYF. The CDR3 DNA is TGTGCCAGCAGCTACCCAGGGACTAGCGGGAACTCCTACGAGCAGTACTTC.

This clonotype was observed a few times. The rearrangement links TRBV27 to TRBJ2-5, with 8 bases identical to TRBD1. J was trimmed by 2 bases and V by 4 bases; bases with no gene match: 12. The CDR3 totals 17 residues. The V gene's germline CDR1 is MNHEY and CDR2 SMNVEV (reference sequence). In nucleotides, the CDR3 is TGTGCCAGCAGTTCCCGTCGGGGACAGGAAAGTCAAGAGACCCAGTACTTC. Its protein is CASSSRRGQESQETQYF.

This clonotype occurred many times. CDR3 nucleotide sequence: TGTGCCAGCAGTTTAAGAGGTTCCGAGCAGTACTTC. This encodes CASSLRGSEQYF. The J gene is TRBJ2-7, the V gene TRBV28; no clear D. Germline CDR1 is MDHEN and CDR2 is SYDVKM. The CDR3 consists of 12 residues. V gave up 2 bases and J gave up 6 bases, with 8 bases separating them.

Details on this clonotype: This may be a read error: a much more frequent sequence differs by one nucleotide. V usage is TRBV7-9 and J usage is TRBJ2-5, with no clear D. Germline values: CDR1 SEHNR, CDR2 FQNEAQ (reference sequence). The CDR3 loop spans 14 amino acids. The chain's CDR3 is CASSLITAEETRYF. The CDR3 region has the DNA TGTGCCAGCAGCTTAATCACAGCCGAAGAGACCCGGTACTTC.

The rearrangement links TRBV7-8 to TRBJ2-4, with D possibly called TRBD1 or TRBD2 (5 bases each). V was clipped by 11 bases and J by 8 bases, with 22 bases between them. The germline gives CDR1 SGHVS, CDR2 FQNEAQ. This CDR3 is built from 14 residues. CDR3 amino acids: CAQVDNSQGHIQYF. The CDR3 DNA reads TGTGCCCAAGTAGACAACAGCCAGGGACACATTCAGTACTTC.

The V gene is TRBV7-2, the J gene TRBJ1-6; 7 nucleotides agree with TRBD1. Germline V lookup: CDR1 SGHTA, CDR2 FQGNSA. After removal of 5 bases from V and 7 bases from J, the junction contained 5 bases not matched to a gene. The CDR3 is 14 amino acids. CDR3 sequence: CASSMTGWNSPLHF. The CDR3 nucleotides read TGTGCCAGCAGCATGACAGGGTGGAATTCACCCCTCCACTTT. The full variable domain, completed using reference TRBV7-2 and TRBJ1-6, is GAGVSQSPSNKVTEKGKDVELRCDPISGHTALYWYRQSLGQGLEFLIYFQGNSAPDKSGLPSDRFSAERTGGSVSTLTIQRTQQEDSAVYLCASSMTGWNSPLHFGNGTRLTVT.

This clonotype was observed many times. Written as DNA, the CDR3 is TGCAGCTTCTTGAGTGGTGAGGAATCCTACGAGCAGTACTTC. Its translation is CSFLSGEESYEQYF. The chain is built from TRBV29-1 and TRBJ2-7; D is ambiguous. V lost 8 bases to trimming and J lost 1 base, with 18 bases between them. CDR3 length: 14 amino acids. CDR1 and CDR2 from the germline V gene are SQVTM and ANQGSEA.

The chain links TRBV28 to TRBJ2-4; D could derive from TRBD1 or TRBD2 (5 bases each). Germline CDR1 is MDHEN and CDR2 is SYDVKM. This CDR3 has 17 residues. Trimming took 5 bases from V and 0 from J, leaving 17 bases between them. This chain's CDR3 is CASSEAIGALAKNIQYF. The CDR3 DNA reads as TGTGCCAGCAGTGAGGCGATCGGGGCCCTAGCCAAAAACATTCAGTACTTC.

A few counts support this clonotype. The chain combines TRBV7-2 with TRBJ2-7; unclear D gene. The CDR3 consists of 14 residues. The ends were cut back, 1 base at V and 4 bases at J, with 11 bases in the middle. Looked up from germline, CDR1 is SGHTA and CDR2 is FQGNSA. This chain's CDR3 is CASSLGGMAYEQYF. The CDR3, as DNA: TGTGCCAGCAGCTTAGGTGGGATGGCATACGAGCAGTACTTC.

The chain has TRBV28 and TRBJ2-3; D ambiguous. Germline-derived CDR1 and CDR2 are MDHEN and SYDVKM. The CDR3 runs 11 residues. Trimming stripped 7 bases from V and 8 bases from J, with 10 bases between. Here the CDR3 DNA reads TGTGCCAGCACCCAAAGGGTTACGCAGTATTTT. Protein: CASTQRVTQYF. Full variable domain (outside the CDR3, taken from reference TRBV28 and TRBJ2-3): DVKVTQSSRYLVKRTGEKVFLECVQDMDHENMFWYRQDPGLGLRLIYFSYDVKMKEKGDIPEGYSVSREKKERFSLILESASTNQTSMYLCASTQRVTQYFGPGTRLTVL.

To note about this clonotype: One base away lies a much larger clone, so this may be a sequencing read error. This rearrangement joins TRBV28 to TRBJ2-2; D possibly corresponds to TRBD2 (6 bases). CDR3 length: 14 amino acids. Germline V gene sequence: CDR1 MDHEN, CDR2 SYDVKM. The CDR3 sequence is CASNERVNTGKLFF. The CDR3 DNA reads TGTGCCAGCAACGAGCGGGTGAACACCGGGAAGCTGTTTTTT.

This clonotype was observed at least ten times. The chain employs TRBV27 and TRBJ1-1, with D hard to call. The V end was cut by 6 bases, the J end by 2 bases, with 10 bases between. This CDR3 is 13 amino acids long. The germline V gene encodes CDR1 MNHEY and CDR2 SMNVEV (reference sequence). The CDR3 loop reads CASSFFRNTEAFF. The CDR3, as DNA: TGTGCCAGCAGCTTTTTCAGAAACACTGAAGCTTTCTTT.

J is TRBJ2-5 and V is TRBV28; 10 bases are a match to TRBD2. The CDR3 length is 17 residues. V trimming: 3 bases; J trimming: 2 bases; junction bases outside the gene matches: 9. CDR1 is MDHEN and CDR2 is SYDVKM in the germline V gene. The CDR3 region has the DNA TGTGCCAGCAGTTTGGCAGCGGGGGGGCACCGACAAGAGACCCAGTACTTC. Translated: CASSLAAGGHRQETQYF.

The V gene is TRBV4-2, the J gene TRBJ2-7, with TRBD2 matching over 13 bases. The CDR3 runs to 16 residues. Germline V gene sequence: CDR1 LGHNA, CDR2 YNFKEQ. V lost 4 bases and J lost 5; bases outside the gene matches: 8. The CDR3: CASSRGTSGATDEQYF. The CDR3 DNA reads TGTGCCAGCAGCCGCGGGACTAGCGGGGCCACCGACGAGCAGTACTTC.

The chain uses TRBV10-3 and TRBJ2-3; D is perhaps TRBD2 (6 bases). V lost 4 bases and J 0 bases, leaving 14 bases between the germline ends. The germline V gene has CDR1 ENHRY and CDR2 SYGVKD. The length of the CDR3 is 16 residues. This CDR3 reads CAISVGSTTSTDTQYF. The CDR3 nucleotides read TGTGCCATCAGTGTCGGGAGTACCACTAGCACAGATACGCAGTATTTT.

There are many counts of this clonotype. This sequence joins TRBV27 and TRBJ2-7, with no clear D. Trimming removed 8 bases from V and 6 bases from J, with 14 bases in between. CDR3 length: 12 amino acids. Per germline, CDR1 MNHEY and CDR2 SMNVEV (reference sequence). CDR3 amino acids: CASRGIDGEQYF. CDR3 in DNA: TGTGCCAGCCGCGGAATTGATGGCGAGCAGTACTTC.

This clonotype was seen at least ten times. V gene TRBV28 combines with J gene TRBJ2-5; the match to TRBD1 covers 9 bases. Trimming took 3 bases from V and 5 from J; bases not matched to a gene: 7. The CDR3 sequence is 15 residues long. CDR1 is MDHEN, CDR2 SYDVKM, per germline. CDR3 region: CASSFGTGSLETQYF. CDR3 bases: TGTGCCAGCAGTTTCGGGACAGGGTCACTGGAGACCCAGTACTTC.

The table lists this clonotype with many counts. The chain uses TRBV28 and TRBJ1-1; tentatively, D is TRBD1 (5 bases). Between the trimmed V and J ends, which lost 7 bases and 0 bases, there was a span of 9 bases. CDR3 length equals 13 residues. Germline V gene data show CDR1 as MDHEN and CDR2 as SYDVKM. In DNA, the CDR3 is TGTGCCAGCACCGGGGCGTTGAACACTGAAGCTTTCTTT. This sequence encodes CASTGALNTEAFF.

The table lists this clonotype with many counts. The V and J genes are TRBV28 and TRBJ2-2, with D possibly being TRBD1 (7 bases). CDR1 is MDHEN, CDR2 SYDVKM, per germline. Trimming cost V 7 bases and J 0 bases, with 21 bases left between them. CDR3 length: 18 residues. CDR3 bases: TGTGCCAGCACCCGGTATCCGGGGGACAGCGCGAACACCGGGGAGCTGTTTTTT. Amino acid sequence: CASTRYPGDSANTGELFF.

This chain uses TRBV28 with TRBJ2-7; no reliable D call. The CDR3 has 11 residues. The germline V gene has CDR1 MDHEN and CDR2 SYDVKM. Trimming removed 7 bases from V and 0 bases from J, with 4 bases in between. CDR3 DNA sequence: TGTGCCAGCATGGGCTCCTACGAGCAGTACTTC. Translated, it gives CASMGSYEQYF. The full variable domain, its missing parts supplied by reference TRBV28 and TRBJ2-7, is DVKVTQSSRYLVKRTGEKVFLECVQDMDHENMFWYRQDPGLGLRLIYFSYDVKMKEKGDIPEGYSVSREKKERFSLILESASTNQTSMYLCASMGSYEQYFGPGTRLTVT.

The sample holds many counts of this clonotype. The chain carries TRBV12-3 or TRBV12-4 and TRBJ1-5; 8 bases align to TRBD1. The CDR3 has 17 amino acids. The J segment lost 1 base and the V segment lost 5 bases, leaving 10 bases of the junction unmatched. This CDR3 is CASSPGNRGGSNQPQHF. The CDR3 nucleotides are TGTGCCAGCAGTCCAGGGAACAGGGGGGGAAGCAATCAGCCCCAGCATTTT.

This clonotype was found many times. J is TRBJ2-5 and V is TRBV28, with D maybe TRBD2 (6 bases). Per germline, CDR1 MDHEN and CDR2 SYDVKM. The CDR3 runs 14 residues. Trimming left V 6 bases short and J 3 bases short, with 14 bases between. CDR3 coding DNA: TGTGCCAGCAGCTCCAGGGACTTCGAAGAGACCCAGTACTTC. This encodes CASSSRDFEETQYF.